Here is one TCR beta chain with its context. There are 17 residues in the CDR3. V was clipped by 0 bases and J by 10 bases; unmatched bases: 7. CDR1 is KGHSH and CDR2 is LQKENI in the germline V gene. The entry originates in a study of early stage breast cancer tumors. Data came from immunoSEQ multiplex PCR; TCRdb stores just in-frame clones and leaves some out. The sample includes roughly 56,000 clones, about 83% seen only once; the top ten take more than 3%. This rearrangement joins TRBV18 to TRBJ2-1; 15 bases align to TRBD2. The sequenced sample was blood. This sequence was found in a person aged 30-39 years with breast cancer. The CDR3 loop reads CASSPPSWTSGRDEQFF. The CDR3 bases are TGTGCCAGCTCACCACCCAGCTGGACTAGCGGGAGGGACGAGCAGTTCTTC.